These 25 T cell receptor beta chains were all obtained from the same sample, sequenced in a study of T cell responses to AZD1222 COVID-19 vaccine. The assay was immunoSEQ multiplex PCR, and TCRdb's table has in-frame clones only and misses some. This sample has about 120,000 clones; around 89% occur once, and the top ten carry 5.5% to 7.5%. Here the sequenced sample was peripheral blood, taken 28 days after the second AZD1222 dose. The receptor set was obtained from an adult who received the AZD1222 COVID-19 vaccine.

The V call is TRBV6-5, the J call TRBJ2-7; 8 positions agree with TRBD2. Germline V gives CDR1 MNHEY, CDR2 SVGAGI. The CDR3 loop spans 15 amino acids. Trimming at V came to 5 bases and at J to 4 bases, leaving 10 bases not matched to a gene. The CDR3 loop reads CASSRPAGGIYEQYF. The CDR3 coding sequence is TGTGCCAGCAGTCGCCCGGCGGGAGGAATTTACGAGCAGTACTTC.

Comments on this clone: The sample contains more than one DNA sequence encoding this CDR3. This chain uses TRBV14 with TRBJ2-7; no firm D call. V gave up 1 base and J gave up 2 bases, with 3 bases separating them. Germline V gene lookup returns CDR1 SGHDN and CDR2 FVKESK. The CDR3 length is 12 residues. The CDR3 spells CASSQVTYEQYF. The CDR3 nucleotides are TGTGCCAGCAGCCAAGTTACCTACGAGCAGTACTTC.

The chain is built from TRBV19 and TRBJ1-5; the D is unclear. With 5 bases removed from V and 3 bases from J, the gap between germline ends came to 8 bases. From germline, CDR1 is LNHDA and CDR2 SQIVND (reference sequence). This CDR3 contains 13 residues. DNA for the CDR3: TGTGCCAGTAGTTTGGGAATCAATCAGCCCCAGCATTTT. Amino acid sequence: CASSLGINQPQHF.

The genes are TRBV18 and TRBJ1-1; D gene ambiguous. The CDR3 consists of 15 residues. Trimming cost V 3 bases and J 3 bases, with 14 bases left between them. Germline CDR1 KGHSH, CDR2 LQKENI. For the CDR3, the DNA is TGTGCCAGCTCACCCCTCCCAGTCTGGGACACTGAAGCTTTCTTT. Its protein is CASSPLPVWDTEAFF.

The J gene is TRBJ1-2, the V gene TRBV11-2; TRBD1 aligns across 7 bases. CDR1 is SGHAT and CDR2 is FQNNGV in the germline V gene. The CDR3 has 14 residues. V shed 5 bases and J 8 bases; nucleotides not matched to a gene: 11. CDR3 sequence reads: CASSRQGQGGGYTF. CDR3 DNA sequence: TGTGCCAGCAGCAGACAAGGGCAGGGGGGAGGCTACACCTTC.

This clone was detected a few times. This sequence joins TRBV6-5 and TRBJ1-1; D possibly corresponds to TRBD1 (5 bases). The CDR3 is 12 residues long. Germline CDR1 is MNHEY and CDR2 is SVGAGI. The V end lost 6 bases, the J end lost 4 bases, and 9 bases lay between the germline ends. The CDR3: CASSGGGTEAFF. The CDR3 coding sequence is TGTGCCAGCAGCGGGGGGGGCACTGAAGCTTTCTTT.

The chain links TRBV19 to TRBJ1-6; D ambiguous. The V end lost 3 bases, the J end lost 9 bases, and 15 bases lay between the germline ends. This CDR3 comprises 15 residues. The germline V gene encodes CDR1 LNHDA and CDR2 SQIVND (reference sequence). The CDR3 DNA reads TGTGCCAGTAGTATTGACCCGAAACGAGGTTCACCCCTCCACTTT. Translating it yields CASSIDPKRGSPLHF.

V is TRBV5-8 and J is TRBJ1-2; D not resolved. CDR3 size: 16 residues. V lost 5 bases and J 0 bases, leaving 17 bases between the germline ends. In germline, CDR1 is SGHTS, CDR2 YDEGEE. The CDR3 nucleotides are TGTGCCAGCAGTAACTACGCTGGGATAACTAACTATGGCTACACCTTC. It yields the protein CASSNYAGITNYGYTF.

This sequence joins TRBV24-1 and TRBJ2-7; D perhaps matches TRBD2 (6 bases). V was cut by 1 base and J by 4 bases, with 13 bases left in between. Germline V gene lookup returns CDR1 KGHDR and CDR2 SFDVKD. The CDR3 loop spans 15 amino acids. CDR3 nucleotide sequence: TGTGCCACCAGTGATTTTGGGACCGGAGGGTACGAGCAGTACTTC. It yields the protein CATSDFGTGGYEQYF.

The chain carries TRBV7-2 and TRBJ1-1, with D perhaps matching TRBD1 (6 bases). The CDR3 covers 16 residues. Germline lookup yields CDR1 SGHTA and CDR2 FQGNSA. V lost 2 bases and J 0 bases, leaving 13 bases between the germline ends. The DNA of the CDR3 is TGTGCCAGCAGCTTACCAGGAAGGGGGATGAACACTGAAGCTTTCTTT. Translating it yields CASSLPGRGMNTEAFF. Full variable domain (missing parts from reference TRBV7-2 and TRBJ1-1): GAGVSQSPSNKVTEKGKDVELRCDPISGHTALYWYRQSLGQGLEFLIYFQGNSAPDKSGLPSDRFSAERTGGSVSTLTIQRTQQEDSAVYLCASSLPGRGMNTEAFFGQGTRLTVV.

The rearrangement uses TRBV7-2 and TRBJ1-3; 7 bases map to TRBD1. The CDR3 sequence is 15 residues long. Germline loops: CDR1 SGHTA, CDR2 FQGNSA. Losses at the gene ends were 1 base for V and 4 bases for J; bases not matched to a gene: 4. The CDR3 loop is CASSLGQGAGNTIYF. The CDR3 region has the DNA TGTGCCAGCAGCTTAGGACAGGGAGCAGGAAACACCATATATTTT.

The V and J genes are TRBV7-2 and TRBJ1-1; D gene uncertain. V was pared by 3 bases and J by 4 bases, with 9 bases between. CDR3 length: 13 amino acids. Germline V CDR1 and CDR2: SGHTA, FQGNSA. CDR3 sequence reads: CASSFGGSTEAFF. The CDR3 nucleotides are TGTGCCAGCAGCTTCGGAGGTAGCACTGAAGCTTTCTTT.

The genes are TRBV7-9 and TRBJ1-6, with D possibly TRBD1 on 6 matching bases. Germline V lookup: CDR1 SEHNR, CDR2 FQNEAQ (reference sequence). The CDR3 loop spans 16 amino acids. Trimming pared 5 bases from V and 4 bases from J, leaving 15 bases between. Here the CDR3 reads CASSPLMGAYNSPLHF. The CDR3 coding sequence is TGTGCCAGCAGCCCGTTAATGGGGGCGTATAATTCACCCCTCCACTTT.

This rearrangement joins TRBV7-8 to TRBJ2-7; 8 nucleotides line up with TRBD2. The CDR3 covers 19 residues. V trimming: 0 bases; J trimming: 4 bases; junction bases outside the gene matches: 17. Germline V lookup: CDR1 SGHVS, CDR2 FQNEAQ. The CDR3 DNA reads TGTGCCAGCAGCTTAGCCTCGGGAGGGGGTCGGGGCACGGAATACGAGCAGTACTTC. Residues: CASSLASGGGRGTEYEQYF. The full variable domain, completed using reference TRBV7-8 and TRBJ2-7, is GAGVSQSPRYKVAKRGQDVALRCDPISGHVSLFWYQQALGQGPEFLTYFQNEAQLDKSGLPSDRFFAERPEGSVSTLKIQRTQQEDSAVYLCASSLASGGGRGTEYEQYFGPGTRLTVT.

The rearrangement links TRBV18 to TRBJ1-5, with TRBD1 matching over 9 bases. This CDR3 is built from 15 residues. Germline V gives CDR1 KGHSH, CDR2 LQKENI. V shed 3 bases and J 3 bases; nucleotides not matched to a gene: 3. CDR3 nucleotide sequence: TGTGCCAGCTCACCCGGGACAGGGCACAATCAGCCCCAGCATTTT. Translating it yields CASSPGTGHNQPQHF.

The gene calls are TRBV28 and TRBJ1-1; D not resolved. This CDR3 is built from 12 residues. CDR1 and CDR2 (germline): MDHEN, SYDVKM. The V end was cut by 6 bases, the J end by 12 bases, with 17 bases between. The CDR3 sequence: CASRGDTRGTFF. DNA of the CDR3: TGTGCCAGCAGAGGCGACACCCGAGGCACTTTCTTT.

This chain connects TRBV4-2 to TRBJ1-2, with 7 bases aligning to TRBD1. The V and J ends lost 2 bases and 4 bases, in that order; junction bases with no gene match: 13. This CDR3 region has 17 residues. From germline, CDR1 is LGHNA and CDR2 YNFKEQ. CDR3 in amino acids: CASSQSAQVQGGYGYTF. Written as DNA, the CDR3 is TGTGCCAGCAGCCAATCCGCGCAGGTTCAGGGGGGCTATGGCTACACCTTC.

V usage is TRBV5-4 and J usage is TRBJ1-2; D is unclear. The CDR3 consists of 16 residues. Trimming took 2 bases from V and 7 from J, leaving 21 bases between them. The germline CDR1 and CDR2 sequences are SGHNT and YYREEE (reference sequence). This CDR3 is CASSLNHGVSVGGYTF. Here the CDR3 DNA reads TGTGCCAGCAGCTTAAACCACGGGGTCTCAGTCGGTGGCTACACCTTC.

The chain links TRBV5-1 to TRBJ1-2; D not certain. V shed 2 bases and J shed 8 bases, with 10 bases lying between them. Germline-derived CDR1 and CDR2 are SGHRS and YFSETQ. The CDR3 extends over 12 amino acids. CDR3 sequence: CASSLAIGGYTF. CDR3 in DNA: TGCGCCAGCAGCTTAGCTATCGGCGGCTACACCTTC.

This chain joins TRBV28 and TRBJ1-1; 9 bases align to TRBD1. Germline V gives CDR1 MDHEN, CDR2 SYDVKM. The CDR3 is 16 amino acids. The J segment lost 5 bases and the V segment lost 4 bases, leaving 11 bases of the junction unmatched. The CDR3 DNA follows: TGTGCCAGCAGTTCCCCGTCCGGGACAGGGTTTACTGAAGCTTTCTTT. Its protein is CASSSPSGTGFTEAFF.

In nucleotides, the CDR3 is TGCGCCAGCAGCCAGCGTACAGGGGAGACTGAAGCTTTCTTT. Its translation is CASSQRTGETEAFF. The chain carries TRBV4-3 and TRBJ1-1; 7 bases map to TRBD1. The CDR3 consists of 14 residues. With 3 bases clipped from V and 5 bases from J, the junction kept 6 bases outside the gene matches. Looked up from germline, CDR1 is LGHNA and CDR2 is YSLEER.

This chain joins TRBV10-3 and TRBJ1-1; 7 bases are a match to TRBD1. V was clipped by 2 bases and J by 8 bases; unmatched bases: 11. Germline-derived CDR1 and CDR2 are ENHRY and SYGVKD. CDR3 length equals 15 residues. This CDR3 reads CAISERQGGEAEAFF. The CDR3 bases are TGTGCCATCAGTGAGAGACAGGGAGGGGAGGCCGAAGCTTTCTTT.

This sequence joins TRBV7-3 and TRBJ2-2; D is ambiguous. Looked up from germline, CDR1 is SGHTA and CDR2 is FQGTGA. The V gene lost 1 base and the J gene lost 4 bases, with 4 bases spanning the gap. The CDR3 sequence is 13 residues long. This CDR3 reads CASSLMVTGELFF. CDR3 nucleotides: TGTGCCAGCAGCTTAATGGTCACCGGGGAGCTGTTTTTT.

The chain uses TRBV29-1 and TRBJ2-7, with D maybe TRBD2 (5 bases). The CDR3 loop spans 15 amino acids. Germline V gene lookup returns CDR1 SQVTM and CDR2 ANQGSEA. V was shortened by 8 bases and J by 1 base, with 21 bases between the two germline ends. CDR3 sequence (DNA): TGCAGCCCATCGGTCCGAGGGTCCACTTCCTACGAGCAGTACTTC. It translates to CSPSVRGSTSYEQYF.

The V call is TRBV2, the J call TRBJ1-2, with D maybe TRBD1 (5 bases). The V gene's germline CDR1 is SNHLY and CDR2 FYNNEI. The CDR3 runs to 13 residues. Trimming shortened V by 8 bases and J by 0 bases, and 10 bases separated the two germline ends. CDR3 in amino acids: CASGDGPNYGYTF. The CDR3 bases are TGTGCCAGCGGGGACGGGCCTAACTATGGCTACACCTTC. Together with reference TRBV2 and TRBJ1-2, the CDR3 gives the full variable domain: EPEVTQTPSHQVTQMGQEVILRCVPISNHLYFYWYRQILGQKVEFLVSFYNNEISEKSEIFDDQFSVERPDGSNFTLKIRSTKLEDSAMYFCASGDGPNYGYTFGSGTRLTVV.